Presented here are 30 T cell receptor beta chains from one specimen sequenced in a study of monozygotic twins with inflammatory bowel disease (dated by TCRdb to between 2018 and 2021). Library creation used 5' RACE. TCRdb shows the sequencer as Illumina HiSeq 2500. Based on TCRdb reprocessing of the reads, there is one entry per CDR3 protein sequence, and DNA is missing. The table held for this sample gives about 330,000 distinct CDR3 sequences. Around 2% of the sample belongs to the ten largest clones. The sample taken for sequencing was blood. Receptor source: a human donor with ulcerative colitis or Crohn's disease, or a healthy co-twin of an affected twin (not recorded which).

The chain is built from TRBV5-1 and TRBJ2-1; the TCRdb call, TRBD2, lacks DNA for checking. From germline, CDR1 is SGHRS and CDR2 YFSETQ. The CDR3 is made up of 16 amino acids. The chain's CDR3 is CASSSLADSSYNEQFF.

This chain links TRBV5-1 with TRBJ2-3; TCRdb calls TRBD2, which cannot be checked without DNA. Germline V gives CDR1 SGHRS, CDR2 YFSETQ. CDR3 size: 16 residues. The CDR3 loop is CASSGGTSGRRDTQYF.

The gene calls are TRBV5-1 and TRBJ1-3. The CDR3 is 17 residues long. Germline V gene data show CDR1 as SGHRS and CDR2 as YFSETQ. Here the CDR3 reads CASSLDPGGKSGNTIYF.

The V gene is TRBV5-1, the J gene TRBJ2-7. The CDR3 is made up of 13 amino acids. CDR1 SGHRS and CDR2 YFSETQ come from the germline V gene. The CDR3 sequence: CASSLGASYEQYF. Using reference TRBV5-1 and TRBJ2-7 for the parts outside the CDR3, the full variable domain is KAGVTQTPRYLIKTRGQQVTLSCSPISGHRSVSWYQQTPGQGLQFLFEYFSETQRNKGNFPGRFSGRQFSNSRSEMNVSTLELGDSALYLCASSLGASYEQYFGPGTRLTVT.

The chain has TRBV3-1 and TRBJ1-2; the D call from TCRdb, TRBD1, cannot be confirmed without DNA. This CDR3 is 13 amino acids long. CDR1 and CDR2 from the germline V gene are LGHDT and YNNKEL (reference sequence). The CDR3 is CASTFGNNYGYTF.

The chain is built from TRBV20-1 and TRBJ2-6; the D call from TCRdb, TRBD1, cannot be confirmed without DNA. Germline V gives CDR1 DFQATT, CDR2 SNEGSKA (reference sequence). The length of the CDR3 is 15 residues. The CDR3 loop reads CSARDLGRGANVLTF.

The chain employs TRBV5-6 and TRBJ2-7; TCRdb proposes TRBD1, but this gene call is untestable without DNA. Germline-derived CDR1 and CDR2 are SGHDT and YYEEEE. The CDR3 runs 15 residues. The CDR3 here is CASSSGTGADYEQYF.

The chain carries TRBV2 and TRBJ1-5; no DNA is available, so the TRBD1 call from TCRdb remains unchecked. CDR3 length equals 13 residues. The germline V gene has CDR1 SNHLY and CDR2 FYNNEI. Here the CDR3 reads CASYDGGNQPQHF.

The V and J genes are TRBV5-1 and TRBJ2-3. Germline values: CDR1 SGHRS, CDR2 YFSETQ. The CDR3 length is 16 residues. CDR3 loop: CASMSLEQISTDTQYF.

This chain joins TRBV20-1 and TRBJ2-1; absent DNA, TCRdb's TRBD2 call cannot be checked. Germline V gives CDR1 DFQATT, CDR2 SNEGSKA (reference sequence). CDR3 size: 15 residues. CDR3 protein: CSAPNARLGRNEQFF.

The V call is TRBV6-4, the J call TRBJ2-3; TCRdb proposes TRBD1, but this gene call is untestable without DNA. This CDR3 comprises 13 residues. The germline V gene encodes CDR1 MRHNA and CDR2 SNTAGT. CDR3 region: CASSVDRVGTQYF.

CDR3 loop: CASSLSGQSYSNQPQHF. The rearrangement links TRBV3-1 to TRBJ1-5; the TCRdb call, TRBD1, lacks DNA for checking. CDR3 length: 17 amino acids. Germline V gives CDR1 LGHDT, CDR2 YNNKEL (reference sequence).

This chain links TRBV14 with TRBJ1-6; TCRdb names TRBD1, which stays unverified in the absence of DNA. The germline gives CDR1 SGHDN, CDR2 FVKESK. The CDR3 is 13 residues long. CDR3 residues: CASSPVQGSPLHF.

The chain recombines TRBV6-1 with TRBJ2-5; TCRdb's D gene call, TRBD2, goes unchecked for lack of DNA. This CDR3 region has 14 residues. The germline CDR1 and CDR2 sequences are MNHNS and SASEGT. CDR3 loop: CASRDDPLTTTQYF.

The gene calls are TRBV5-1 and TRBJ2-7; TCRdb outputs TRBD2, but without DNA this stays unchecked. The CDR3 length is 15 residues. Germline V gene data show CDR1 as SGHRS and CDR2 as YFSETQ. The CDR3 loop reads CASSFRAGGPYEQYF.

This chain connects TRBV7-2 to TRBJ2-7; the TCRdb call, TRBD2, lacks DNA for checking. The CDR3 has 16 residues. Germline CDR1 and CDR2: SGHTA and FQGNSA. The CDR3 region is CASSSPLLAGGYEQYF.

The chain uses TRBV20-1 and TRBJ2-1. The V gene's germline CDR1 is DFQATT and CDR2 SNEGSKA (reference sequence). The CDR3 extends over 14 amino acids. The CDR3 protein is CSASSGAPYNEQFF.

The rearrangement links TRBV10-3 to TRBJ2-2; TCRdb selects TRBD1, and the lack of DNA leaves this call unchecked. From germline, CDR1 is ENHRY and CDR2 SYGVKD. This CDR3 contains 17 residues. This CDR3 is CAISPGQGLLNTGELFF.

This chain uses TRBV12-3 or TRBV12-4 with TRBJ1-5; the D call from TCRdb, TRBD1, cannot be confirmed without DNA. The length of the CDR3 is 14 residues. CDR3 amino acids: CASREDKGGQPQHF.

The chain employs TRBV4-3 and TRBJ2-7; TCRdb proposes TRBD1, but this gene call is untestable without DNA. CDR1 LGHNA and CDR2 YSLEER come from the germline V gene. This CDR3 is built from 16 residues. CDR3 protein: CASSQDLTGSQSEQYF.

J is TRBJ2-5 and V is TRBV11-2; TCRdb's D call of TRBD1 is untestable without DNA. The CDR3 runs to 15 residues. Per germline, CDR1 SGHAT and CDR2 FQNNGV. CDR3 sequence reads: CASSYSRGLEETQYF. Filled out from reference TRBV11-2 and TRBJ2-5, the complete variable domain reads EAGVAQSPRYKIIEKRQSVAFWCNPISGHATLYWYQQILGQGPKLLIQFQNNGVVDDSQLPKDRFSAERLKGVDSTLKIQPAKLEDSAVYLCASSYSRGLEETQYFGPGTRLLVL.

V is TRBV4-1 and J is TRBJ2-2; TCRdb's D call, TRBD1, is unchecked because there is no DNA. There are 17 residues in the CDR3. Looked up from germline, CDR1 is MGHRA and CDR2 is YSYEKL. The CDR3 here is CASSQAHRGSNTGELFF.

The CDR3 loop reads CASSEAGVHEQYF. The chain carries TRBV10-1 and TRBJ2-7. This CDR3 comprises 13 residues. The germline V gene encodes CDR1 WNHNN and CDR2 SYGVQD (reference sequence).

The J gene is TRBJ1-1, the V gene TRBV7-9; with no DNA, the TCRdb D assignment of TRBD1 cannot be verified. Germline V gene data show CDR1 as SEHNR and CDR2 as FQNEAQ (reference sequence). This CDR3 spans 15 amino acids. The CDR3 loop is CASSFSGGRGTEAFF.

The V call is TRBV7-8, the J call TRBJ2-3; TCRdb proposes TRBD2, but this gene call is untestable without DNA. The CDR3 is made up of 17 amino acids. Germline CDR1 and CDR2: SGHVS and FQNEAQ. CDR3: CASSLRTSGVRADTQYF.

This chain connects TRBV5-1 to TRBJ1-1; TCRdb gives TRBD1 as the D gene, but with no DNA this cannot be confirmed. Germline assignment: CDR1 SGHRS and CDR2 YFSETQ. The CDR3 sequence is 16 residues long. The CDR3 here is CASSPGTGRRGTEAFF.

The chain carries TRBV11-2 and TRBJ1-6. The CDR3 consists of 19 residues. CDR1 SGHAT and CDR2 FQNNGV come from the germline V gene. Here the CDR3 reads CASSLTTSAGGGRNSPLHF.

The chain combines TRBV24-1 with TRBJ2-1; TCRdb reports TRBD1, a call that lacks DNA to check it against. Germline V gene data show CDR1 as KGHDR and CDR2 as SFDVKD. The length of the CDR3 is 16 residues. CDR3 sequence reads: CATSDLPGQGKNEQFF.

This chain links TRBV28 with TRBJ2-7; TCRdb designates TRBD2, a call that cannot be tested without DNA. The CDR3 spans 15 residues. Germline CDR1 MDHEN, CDR2 SYDVKM. The CDR3 reads CASSLWGDLAYEQYF.

The J gene is TRBJ2-7, the V gene TRBV3-1. CDR3 size: 13 residues. Germline V CDR1 and CDR2: LGHDT, YNNKEL (reference sequence). CDR3 loop: CASSQGSILEQYF.